Reported below is one T cell receptor (beta chain). Its binding antigen is unknown. No base qualities exist here, and no much larger clone lies one base off it. The library was obtained by the immunoSEQ multiplex PCR assay. For the multiplex PCR, a mixture combining 60 forward primers for TCR Vbeta segments and 13 reverse primers for TCR Jbeta segments was used. The CDR3 region of rearranged TCR beta genes was amplified from genomic DNA with a multiplex PCR assay. On the Illumina HiSeq System, the amplified TCR beta libraries were sequenced as 87-base-pair reads. The study's own analysis went as follows. In a later analysis, 70 million to 95 million unique TCR beta chains were counted across the approximately 640 repertoires, and roughly 11 million of these chains were shared by at least two donors. To remove PCR and sequencing errors, raw reads were error-corrected and collapsed into unique sequences using a nearest-neighbor algorithm that merged closely related sequences. Alignment of CDR3 sequences to IMGT reference sequences was used to assign V, D and J gene segments. For a sequence to be retained, a match of at least six nucleotides to both a V gene segment and a J gene segment was required. Rearrangements were classified as productive when the CDR3 lacked stop codons and remained in frame with V and J, and all other rearrangements were classified as non-productive. CDR3 was defined by IMGT convention, running from the second conserved V-encoded cysteine to the conserved J-encoded phenylalanine. In an earlier analysis of more than 550 of the donors, sequences lacking an unambiguous match to a single V gene segment were excluded. In an earlier analysis of approximately 560 of the donors, a V segment was called functional when productive rearrangements were above 56.7%, and segregating when the standard deviation between donors exceeded 5%. A statistical classification framework was built to diagnose cytomegalovirus status from the catalog of TCR beta chain sequences. In a later analysis, TCR nucleotide sequences were compared against IMGT/GENE-DB human TR gene sequences so that V and J genes could be assigned. Using the TCRdist pipeline, a later analysis assigned CDR3 sequences along with most-parsimonious VDJ recombination scenarios. In a later analysis, every TCR beta chain was defined by the combination of its CDR3 amino acid sequence and its V-gene family, and reads without a unique V-gene family were dropped. To address suspected cross-contamination and a sequencing artifact, a later analysis removed under 600 highly shared, low-generation-probability nucleotide sequences. A later analysis calculated a clonal expansion index for each public chain from normalized within-repertoire ranks of inferred template counts. Generation probabilities in a later analysis came from a VDJ recombination model fitted to out-of-frame rearrangements, and those results were checked against IGoR. Hypergeometric tests were used in a later analysis to score TCR-TCR, TCR-HLA and TCR-CMV co-occurrence, with a repertoire-size bias correction applied to the TCR pairs. A later analysis estimated false discovery rates by permuting HLA or CMV assignments 20 times. A later analysis grouped co-occurring TCRs with DBSCAN, adding TCRdist sequence similarity when clustering within HLA-allele-positive subsets. Repertoires with fewer than 30,000 or more than 120,000 public chains were left out of co-occurrence clustering, as were about 5 repertoires with anomalous nucleotide sharing. TCRdb obtained this table from immuneACCESS and retained in-frame rearrangements with V and J assigned. These tables miss some clones; where compared with another copy, unresolved V genes account for less than half of the shortfall, and the remainder is unexplained. D and trimming were read from the DNA, whereas the V and J calls and clone size are those reported in that table. Counted in this sample were 150,000 to 200,000 clones; around 87% of them appeared once. Of the sample, 1.5% to 2% is held by the ten largest clones.

This sample was taken from a study of cytomegalovirus exposure and HLA in healthy donors (dated by TCRdb to 2017 to 2019). For context, the study as a whole: An earlier analysis of 587 of the donors reported 276 Gb of sequence data and 117 million unique TCR beta sequences obtained from approximately 180 million T cells. About 310 gigabases of sequencing data and some 85 million unique TCR sequences were included in an early release covering roughly 700 HLA-typed donors. Of the roughly 400 genotyped donors, 65% to 90% were placed in the genetic ancestry cluster associated with self-reported Caucasian donors. The study aimed to test whether cataloging public T cell receptors could reveal signatures of past pathogen exposure. The study profiled the T cell repertoires of hundreds of subjects by immunosequencing and related them to cytomegalovirus serostatus. Besides the first cohort of roughly 700 subjects, a separate validation cohort made up of roughly 120 different subjects was used. To predict cytomegalovirus infection status, the study combined high-throughput TCR immunosequencing, statistical association of individual TCRs with disease status, and machine learning. A later analysis re-analyzed previously published TCR beta repertoires from 660 or so donors and added high-resolution HLA genotyping to study TCR occurrence patterns. Rather than using new phenotypic data, the later analysis identified candidate immune exposures from TCR beta sequences and from how often those sequences occurred across donors. An earlier analysis of several hundred of the donors used high-throughput TCR beta sequencing to judge whether each TCR beta V gene segment behaved as functional or pseudogenic. Donor age, sex, ethnicity and CMV serostatus were collected together with the repertoire data. A later genetic analysis took genome-wide SNP genotypes for about 55% of the 666 donors and used that subset as a discovery cohort. All discovery cohort repertoires had been generated on a single sequencing platform. Class I and class II HLA loci were covered by the typing at four-digit resolution. Typing coverage varied by locus: roughly 629-630 donors for A, B, C, DRB1 and DQB1; approximately 520 for DQA1; more than 600 for DPA1; 450 to 480 for DPB1. Roughly five DR-DQ haplotypes were handled as single units for association and clustering because linkage in the cohort was strong. On average, about 240,000 unique TCR beta nucleotide sequences were sequenced per donor among more than 350 genotyped donors of the cohort, with 15% to 20% of those sequences being non-productive. The full study reports these points: In vitro tests confirmed that a few of the cytomegalovirus-associated TCR beta chains recognize cytomegalovirus antigens. The authors suggested that the approach could potentially be generalized to other disease states and immunological phenotypes. CMV serostatus was the only immune exposure information available for the cohort. In both the original and validation cohorts, the classifier was reported to diagnose cytomegalovirus status with high specificity and sensitivity. In a later analysis, several top co-occurrence clusters were reported to appear linked to parvovirus B19, influenza, CMV and Epstein-Barr virus. In an earlier analysis of several hundred of the donors, most TCR beta V segments were observed in productive rearrangements about 87% or about 30% of the time, broadly matching IMGT annotations. Most CMV-associated TCR beta chains appeared to be HLA-restricted in a later analysis, and the HLA associations seemed to be driven largely by CMV exposure. In a later genetic analysis, a missense DCLRE1C variant was associated with V-gene and J-gene trimming of TCR beta chains, and the association was replicated in an independent cohort. A further reported finding was that TCR beta sequences accurately predicted the HLA-A and HLA-B alleles for most subjects in the first cohort. While some public TCRs were present in many individuals, most TCR sequences turned up only very rarely across donors. The study listed 150 to 200 TCR beta chains as associated with cytomegalovirus. According to a later genetic analysis, donors in an Asian-associated ancestry cluster had fewer N-insertions in productive TCRs than the approximately 690-donor mean. Correlated functional status among segregating V segments might reflect linkage disequilibrium, but an unknown experimental factor could not be ruled out. Roughly uniform sequencing depth across donors was assumed in presence/absence analyses, although this assumption may not hold. In a later analysis, 15,000 to 20,000 TCR beta sequences were associated with specific HLA alleles at a false discovery rate of 0.05. Because some donors lacked HLA typing at each locus, the association tests relied only on the typed subset. In a later analysis, HLA-associated TCR beta chains were found to be more clonally expanded and to have lower generation probabilities than equally common non-associated chains. Some IMGT-functional V segments, including TRBV6-2 and TRBV6-3, could not be told apart with the 87-base-pair reads, so those segments were excluded. Fewer than 20 rarely observed V segments, including chromosome 9 orphons, were excluded from the earlier analysis of some 590 of the donors because counts were too low. When HLA alleles, especially DR and DQ, strongly co-occurred, attributing TCR associations to individual alleles was difficult. According to a later analysis, TCR association rates differed among HLA loci, with DRB1 alleles showing the most associated TCRs and HLA-C alleles showing the fewest. A cluster of highly shared sequence variants was judged likely to be a technical artifact of the sequencing pipeline. The cohort was sequenced for TCR beta chains only, and without alpha or paired-chain data the features that could be detected were limited.

The cohort consisted of 666 healthy bone marrow donors. At the time of sampling, all cohort members were nominally healthy, though unrecorded immune exposures were likely present. The donor tested CMV seronegative, placing the donor among the roughly 340 seronegative members of the cohort. A peripheral blood sample was collected from each donor, and TCR beta sequencing was performed on peripheral blood mononuclear cells. The Qiagen DNeasy Blood Extraction Kit was used to extract genomic DNA from the blood cell samples. Relative to germline, V is missing 4 bases and J is missing 5 bases, with 9 bases of the junction outside any gene match. The CDR3, from cysteine to phenylalanine, totals 14 residues. Solely the CDR3 DNA is kept, with 42 bases framed from the first base. The germline V gene encodes CDR1 SGDLS and CDR2 YYNGEE.

The source material was PBMCs. This sequence originates from a woman under 30 in good health and CMV-seronegative. This chain is built from TRBV9 and TRBJ2-7, with TRBD1 identical over 7 junction bases. The DNA sequence is as follows: TGTGCCAGCAGCCCCCGACAGGGTTCCCACGAGCAGTACTTC. This gives the protein CASSPRQGSHEQYF.